This paragraph reports one T cell receptor (beta chain). The target antigen is unknown. The CDR3 runs 16 residues. CDR1 MGHDK and CDR2 SYGVNS come from the germline V gene. J gave up 7 bases and V 4 bases, and 15 bases lay outside the gene matches. The data are from a study of CD8 T cells in ankylosing spondylitis. General study points: Disease-linked clones displayed a CD8+ phenotype and appeared relatively rarely in peripheral blood. About 8 highly homologous variants made up a TCR beta motif that seemed to typify ankylosing spondylitis blood. According to the report, clones linked to the disease were significantly enriched in matched synovial fluid samples taken from ankylosing spondylitis patients.

MiXCR, run by TCRdb on the 5' RACE reads, gives a single entry per CDR3 protein. The data hold roughly 450,000 distinct CDR3 sequences, with 25% to 30% observed a single time. The genes are TRBV25-1 and TRBJ1-1, with 7 positions matching TRBD1. The sequence was collected from a male donor with ankylosing spondylitis. Sequencing used blood, either unsorted or a sorted T cell fraction (not recorded which). CDR3 sequence: CASSGAQTGKRLEAFF. In DNA form, the CDR3 reads TGTGCCAGCAGTGGGGCCCAGACAGGGAAAAGGCTTGAAGCTTTCTTT.